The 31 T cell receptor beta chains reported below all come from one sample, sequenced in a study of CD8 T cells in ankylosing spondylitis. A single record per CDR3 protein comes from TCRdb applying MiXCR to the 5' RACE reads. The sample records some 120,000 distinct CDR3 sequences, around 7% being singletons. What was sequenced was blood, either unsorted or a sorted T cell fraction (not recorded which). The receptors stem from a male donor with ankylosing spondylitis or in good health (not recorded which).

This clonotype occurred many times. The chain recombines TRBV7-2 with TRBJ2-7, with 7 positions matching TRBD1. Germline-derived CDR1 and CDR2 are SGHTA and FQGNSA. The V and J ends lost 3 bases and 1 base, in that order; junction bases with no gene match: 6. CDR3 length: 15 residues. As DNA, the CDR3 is TGTGCCAGCAGCTTGGACGAGGGGGCGTCCTACGAGCAGTACTTC. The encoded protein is CASSLDEGASYEQYF.

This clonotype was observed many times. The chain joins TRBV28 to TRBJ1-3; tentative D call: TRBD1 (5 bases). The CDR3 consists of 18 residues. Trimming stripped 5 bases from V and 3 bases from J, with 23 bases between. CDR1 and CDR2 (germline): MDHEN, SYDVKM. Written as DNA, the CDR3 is TGTGCCAGCAGTGCCCCCTTGGGGGGGGTAAAGAGTGGAAACACCATATATTTT. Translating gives CASSAPLGGVKSGNTIYF.

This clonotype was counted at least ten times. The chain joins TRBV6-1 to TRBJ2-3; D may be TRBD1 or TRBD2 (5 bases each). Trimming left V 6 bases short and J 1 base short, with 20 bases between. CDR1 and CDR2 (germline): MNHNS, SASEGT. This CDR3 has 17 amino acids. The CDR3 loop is CASRPPPGPMRTDTQYF. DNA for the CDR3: TGTGCCAGCAGGCCACCCCCGGGACCGATGCGCACAGATACGCAGTATTTT.

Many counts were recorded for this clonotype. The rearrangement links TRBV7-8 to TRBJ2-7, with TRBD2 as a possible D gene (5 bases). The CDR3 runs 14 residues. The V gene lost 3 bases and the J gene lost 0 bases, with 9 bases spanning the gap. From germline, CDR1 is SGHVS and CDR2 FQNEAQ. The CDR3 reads CASSFFGSSYEQYF. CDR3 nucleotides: TGTGCCAGCAGCTTTTTTGGGAGCTCCTACGAGCAGTACTTC.

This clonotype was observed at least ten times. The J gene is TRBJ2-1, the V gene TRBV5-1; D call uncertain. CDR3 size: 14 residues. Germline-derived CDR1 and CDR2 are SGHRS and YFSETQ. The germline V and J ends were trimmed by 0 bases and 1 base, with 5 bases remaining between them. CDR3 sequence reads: CASSLEASYNEQFF. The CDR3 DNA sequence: TGCGCCAGCAGCTTGGAGGCTTCCTACAATGAGCAGTTCTTC.

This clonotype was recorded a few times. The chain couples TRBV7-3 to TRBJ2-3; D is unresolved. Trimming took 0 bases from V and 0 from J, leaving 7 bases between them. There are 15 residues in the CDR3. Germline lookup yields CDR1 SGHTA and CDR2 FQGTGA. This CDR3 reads CASSLTTFSTDTQYF. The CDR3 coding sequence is TGTGCCAGCAGCTTAACGACCTTTAGCACAGATACGCAGTATTTT.

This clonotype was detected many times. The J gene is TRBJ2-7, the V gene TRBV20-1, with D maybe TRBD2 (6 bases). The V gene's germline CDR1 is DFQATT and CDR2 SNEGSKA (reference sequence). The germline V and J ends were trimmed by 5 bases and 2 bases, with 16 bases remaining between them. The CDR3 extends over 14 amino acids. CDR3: CSAASAEKPYEQYF. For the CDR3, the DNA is TGCAGTGCTGCTAGCGCCGAAAAACCCTACGAGCAGTACTTC.

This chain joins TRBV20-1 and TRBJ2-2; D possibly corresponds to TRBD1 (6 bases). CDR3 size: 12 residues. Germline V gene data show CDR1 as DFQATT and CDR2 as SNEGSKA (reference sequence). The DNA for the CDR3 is TGCACCGGGCAGGGGAGAGGCGGGGAGCTGTTTTTT. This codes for CTGQGRGGELFF.

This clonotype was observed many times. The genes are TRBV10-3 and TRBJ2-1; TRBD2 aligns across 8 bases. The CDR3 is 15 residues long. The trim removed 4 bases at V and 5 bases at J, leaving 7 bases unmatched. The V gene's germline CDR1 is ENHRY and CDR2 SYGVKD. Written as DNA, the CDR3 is TGTGCCATCAGTGGGGGGACTAGTCCCGACAATGAGCAGTTCTTC. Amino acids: CAISGGTSPDNEQFF.

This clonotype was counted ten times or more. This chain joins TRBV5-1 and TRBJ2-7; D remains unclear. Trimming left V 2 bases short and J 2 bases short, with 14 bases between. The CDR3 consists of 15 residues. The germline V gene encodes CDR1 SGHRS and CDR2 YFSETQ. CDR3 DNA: TGCGCCAGCAGCTTACTCCCAGCATTAGCCTACGAGCAGTACTTC. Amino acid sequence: CASSLLPALAYEQYF.

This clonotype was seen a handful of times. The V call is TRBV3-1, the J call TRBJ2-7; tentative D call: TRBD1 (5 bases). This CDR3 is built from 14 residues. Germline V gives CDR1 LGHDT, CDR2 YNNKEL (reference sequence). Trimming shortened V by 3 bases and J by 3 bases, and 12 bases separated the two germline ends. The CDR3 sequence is CASSQNRRFYEQYF. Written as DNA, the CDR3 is TGTGCCAGCAGCCAGAACAGGCGGTTCTACGAGCAGTACTTC.

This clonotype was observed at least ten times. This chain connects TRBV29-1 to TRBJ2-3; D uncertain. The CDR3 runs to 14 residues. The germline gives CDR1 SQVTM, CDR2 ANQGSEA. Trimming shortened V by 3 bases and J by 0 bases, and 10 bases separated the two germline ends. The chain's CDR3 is CSVDELISTDTQYF. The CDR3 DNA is TGCAGCGTTGATGAGCTCATTAGCACAGATACGCAGTATTTT.

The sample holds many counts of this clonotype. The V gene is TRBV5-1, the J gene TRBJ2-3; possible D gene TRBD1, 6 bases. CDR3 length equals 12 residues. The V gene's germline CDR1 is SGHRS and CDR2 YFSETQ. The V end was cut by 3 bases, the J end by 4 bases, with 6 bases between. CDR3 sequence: CASSWGPDTQYF. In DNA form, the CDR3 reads TGCGCCAGCAGCTGGGGGCCAGATACGCAGTATTTT.

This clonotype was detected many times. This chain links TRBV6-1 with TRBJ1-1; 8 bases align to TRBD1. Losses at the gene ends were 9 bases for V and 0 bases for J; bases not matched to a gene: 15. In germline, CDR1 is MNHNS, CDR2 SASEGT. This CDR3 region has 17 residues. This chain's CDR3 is CASYRGIMTGMNTEAFF. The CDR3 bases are TGTGCCAGTTACAGGGGGATAATGACCGGTATGAACACTGAAGCTTTCTTT.

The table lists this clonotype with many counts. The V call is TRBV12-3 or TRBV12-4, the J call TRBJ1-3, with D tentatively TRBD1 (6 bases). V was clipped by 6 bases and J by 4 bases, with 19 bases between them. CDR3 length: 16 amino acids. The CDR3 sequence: CASSLGQREIGNTIYF. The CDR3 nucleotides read TGTGCCAGCAGCCTCGGACAGAGGGAGATCGGAAACACCATATATTTT.

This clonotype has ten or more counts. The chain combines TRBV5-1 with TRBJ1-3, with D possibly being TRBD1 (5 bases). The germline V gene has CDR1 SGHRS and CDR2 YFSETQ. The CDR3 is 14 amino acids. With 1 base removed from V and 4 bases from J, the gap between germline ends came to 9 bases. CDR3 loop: CASSLQGMGNTIYF. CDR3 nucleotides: TGCGCCAGCAGCTTGCAGGGAATGGGAAACACCATATATTTT.

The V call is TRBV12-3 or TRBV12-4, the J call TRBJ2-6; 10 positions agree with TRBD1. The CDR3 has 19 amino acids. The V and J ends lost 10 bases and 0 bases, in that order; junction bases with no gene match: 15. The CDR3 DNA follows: TGTGCCATCTGCGTCCCGGGACAGGGGACAGGCTCTGGGGCCAACGTCCTGACTTTC. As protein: CAICVPGQGTGSGANVLTF.

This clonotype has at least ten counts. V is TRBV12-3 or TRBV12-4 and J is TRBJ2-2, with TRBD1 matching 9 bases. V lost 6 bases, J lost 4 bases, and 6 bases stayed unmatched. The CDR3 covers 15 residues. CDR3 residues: CASSPATGGTGELFF. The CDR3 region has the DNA TGTGCCAGCAGCCCGGCGACAGGGGGCACCGGGGAGCTGTTTTTT.

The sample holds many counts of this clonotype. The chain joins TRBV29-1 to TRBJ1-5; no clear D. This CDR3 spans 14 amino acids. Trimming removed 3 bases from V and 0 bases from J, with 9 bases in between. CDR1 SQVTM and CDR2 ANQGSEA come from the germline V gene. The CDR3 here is CSVEAGYSNQPQHF. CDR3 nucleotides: TGCAGCGTTGAGGCCGGTTATAGCAATCAGCCCCAGCATTTT.

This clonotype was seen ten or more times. The CDR3 region has the DNA TGTGCCAGTAGTATAGACACGGACTACGAGCAGTACTTC. This translates into CASSIDTDYEQYF. The chain recombines TRBV19 with TRBJ2-7; D unclear. The CDR3 is 13 amino acids. Germline CDR1 is LNHDA and CDR2 is SQIVND (reference sequence). V lost 0 bases to trimming and J lost 3 bases, with 6 bases between them.

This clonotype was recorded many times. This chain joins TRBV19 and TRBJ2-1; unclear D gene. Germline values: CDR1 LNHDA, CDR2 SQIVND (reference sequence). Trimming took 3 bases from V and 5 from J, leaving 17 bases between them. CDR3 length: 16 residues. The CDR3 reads CASSIPGQGSHNEQFF. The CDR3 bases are TGTGCCAGTAGTATTCCCGGCCAAGGGTCCCACAATGAGCAGTTCTTC. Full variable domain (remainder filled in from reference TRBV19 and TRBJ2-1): DGGITQSPKYLFRKEGQNVTLSCEQNLNHDAMYWYRQDPGQGLRLIYYSQIVNDFQKGDIAEGYSVSREKKESFPLTVTSAQKNPTAFYLCASSIPGQGSHNEQFFGPGTRLTVL.

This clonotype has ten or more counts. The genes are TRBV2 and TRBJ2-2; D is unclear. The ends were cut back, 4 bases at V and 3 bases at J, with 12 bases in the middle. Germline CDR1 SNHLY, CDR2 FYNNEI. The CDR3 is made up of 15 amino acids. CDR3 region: CASSVEQPHTGELFF. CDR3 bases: TGTGCCAGCAGTGTCGAACAGCCTCACACCGGGGAGCTGTTTTTT.

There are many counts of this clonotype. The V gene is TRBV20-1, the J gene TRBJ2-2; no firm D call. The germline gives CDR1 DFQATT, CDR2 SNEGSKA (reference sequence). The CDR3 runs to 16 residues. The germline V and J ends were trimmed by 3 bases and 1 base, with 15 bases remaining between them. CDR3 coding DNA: TGCAGTGCTAGTCGATTAGCTTCAGGGAACACCGGGGAGCTGTTTTTT. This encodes CSASRLASGNTGELFF.

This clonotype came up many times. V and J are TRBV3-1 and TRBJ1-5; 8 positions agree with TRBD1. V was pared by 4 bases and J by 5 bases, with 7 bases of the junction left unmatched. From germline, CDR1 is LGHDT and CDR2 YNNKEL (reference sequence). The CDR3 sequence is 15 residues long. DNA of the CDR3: TGTGCCAGCAGCCGAAGAACGGGACAGGATCAGCCCCAGCATTTT. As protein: CASSRRTGQDQPQHF.

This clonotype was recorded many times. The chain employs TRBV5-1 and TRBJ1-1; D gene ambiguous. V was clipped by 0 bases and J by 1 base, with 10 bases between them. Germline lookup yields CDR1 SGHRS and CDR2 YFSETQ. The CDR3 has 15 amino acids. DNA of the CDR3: TGCGCCAGCAGCTTGGGGGGAGAACAGAACACTGAAGCTTTCTTT. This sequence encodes CASSLGGEQNTEAFF. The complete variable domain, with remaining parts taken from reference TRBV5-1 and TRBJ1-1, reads KAGVTQTPRYLIKTRGQQVTLSCSPISGHRSVSWYQQTPGQGLQFLFEYFSETQRNKGNFPGRFSGRQFSNSRSEMNVSTLELGDSALYLCASSLGGEQNTEAFFGQGTRLTVV.

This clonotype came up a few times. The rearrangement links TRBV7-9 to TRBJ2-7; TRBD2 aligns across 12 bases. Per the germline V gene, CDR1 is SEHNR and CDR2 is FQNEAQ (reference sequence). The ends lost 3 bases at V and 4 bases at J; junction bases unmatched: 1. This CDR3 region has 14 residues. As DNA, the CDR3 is TGTGCCAGCAGCTTGACTAGCGGGAGATACGAGCAGTACTTC. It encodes CASSLTSGRYEQYF.

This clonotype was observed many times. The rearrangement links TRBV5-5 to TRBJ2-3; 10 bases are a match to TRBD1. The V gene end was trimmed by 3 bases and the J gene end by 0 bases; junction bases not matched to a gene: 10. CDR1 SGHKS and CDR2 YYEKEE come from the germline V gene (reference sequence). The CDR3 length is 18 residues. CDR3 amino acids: CASSSGTGVISSTDTQYF. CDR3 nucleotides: TGTGCCAGCAGCTCCGGGACAGGGGTCATCTCTAGCACAGATACGCAGTATTTT.

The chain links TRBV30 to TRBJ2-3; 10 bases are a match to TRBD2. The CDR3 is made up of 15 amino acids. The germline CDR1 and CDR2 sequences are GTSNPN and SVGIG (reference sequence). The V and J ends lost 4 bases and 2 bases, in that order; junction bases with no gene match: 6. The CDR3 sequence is CAWTPAGGYTDTQYF. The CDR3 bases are TGTGCCTGGACCCCAGCGGGAGGGTACACAGATACGCAGTATTTT.

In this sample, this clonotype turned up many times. CDR3 loop: CASKEDRARNEQFF. The DNA of the CDR3 is TGCGCCAGCAAAGAAGACAGGGCAAGGAATGAGCAGTTCTTC. This chain uses TRBV5-1 with TRBJ2-1; TRBD1 matches 7 bases. The V gene's germline CDR1 is SGHRS and CDR2 YFSETQ. Trimming cost V 6 bases and J 7 bases; bases outside gene matches: 10. This CDR3 comprises 14 residues.

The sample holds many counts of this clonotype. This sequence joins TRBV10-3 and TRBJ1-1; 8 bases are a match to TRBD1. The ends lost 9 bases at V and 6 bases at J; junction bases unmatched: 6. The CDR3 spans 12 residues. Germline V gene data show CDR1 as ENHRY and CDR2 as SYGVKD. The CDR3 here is CAIGQGSPEAFF. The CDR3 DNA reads TGTGCCATTGGACAGGGTTCTCCTGAAGCTTTCTTT.

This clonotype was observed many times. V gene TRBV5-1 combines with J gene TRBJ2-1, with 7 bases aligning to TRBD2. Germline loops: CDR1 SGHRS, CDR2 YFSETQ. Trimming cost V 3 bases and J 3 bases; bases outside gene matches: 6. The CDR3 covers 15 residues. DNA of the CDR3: TGCGCCAGCAGCTCAGACAGCGGGAACTACAATGAGCAGTTCTTC. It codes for CASSSDSGNYNEQFF.